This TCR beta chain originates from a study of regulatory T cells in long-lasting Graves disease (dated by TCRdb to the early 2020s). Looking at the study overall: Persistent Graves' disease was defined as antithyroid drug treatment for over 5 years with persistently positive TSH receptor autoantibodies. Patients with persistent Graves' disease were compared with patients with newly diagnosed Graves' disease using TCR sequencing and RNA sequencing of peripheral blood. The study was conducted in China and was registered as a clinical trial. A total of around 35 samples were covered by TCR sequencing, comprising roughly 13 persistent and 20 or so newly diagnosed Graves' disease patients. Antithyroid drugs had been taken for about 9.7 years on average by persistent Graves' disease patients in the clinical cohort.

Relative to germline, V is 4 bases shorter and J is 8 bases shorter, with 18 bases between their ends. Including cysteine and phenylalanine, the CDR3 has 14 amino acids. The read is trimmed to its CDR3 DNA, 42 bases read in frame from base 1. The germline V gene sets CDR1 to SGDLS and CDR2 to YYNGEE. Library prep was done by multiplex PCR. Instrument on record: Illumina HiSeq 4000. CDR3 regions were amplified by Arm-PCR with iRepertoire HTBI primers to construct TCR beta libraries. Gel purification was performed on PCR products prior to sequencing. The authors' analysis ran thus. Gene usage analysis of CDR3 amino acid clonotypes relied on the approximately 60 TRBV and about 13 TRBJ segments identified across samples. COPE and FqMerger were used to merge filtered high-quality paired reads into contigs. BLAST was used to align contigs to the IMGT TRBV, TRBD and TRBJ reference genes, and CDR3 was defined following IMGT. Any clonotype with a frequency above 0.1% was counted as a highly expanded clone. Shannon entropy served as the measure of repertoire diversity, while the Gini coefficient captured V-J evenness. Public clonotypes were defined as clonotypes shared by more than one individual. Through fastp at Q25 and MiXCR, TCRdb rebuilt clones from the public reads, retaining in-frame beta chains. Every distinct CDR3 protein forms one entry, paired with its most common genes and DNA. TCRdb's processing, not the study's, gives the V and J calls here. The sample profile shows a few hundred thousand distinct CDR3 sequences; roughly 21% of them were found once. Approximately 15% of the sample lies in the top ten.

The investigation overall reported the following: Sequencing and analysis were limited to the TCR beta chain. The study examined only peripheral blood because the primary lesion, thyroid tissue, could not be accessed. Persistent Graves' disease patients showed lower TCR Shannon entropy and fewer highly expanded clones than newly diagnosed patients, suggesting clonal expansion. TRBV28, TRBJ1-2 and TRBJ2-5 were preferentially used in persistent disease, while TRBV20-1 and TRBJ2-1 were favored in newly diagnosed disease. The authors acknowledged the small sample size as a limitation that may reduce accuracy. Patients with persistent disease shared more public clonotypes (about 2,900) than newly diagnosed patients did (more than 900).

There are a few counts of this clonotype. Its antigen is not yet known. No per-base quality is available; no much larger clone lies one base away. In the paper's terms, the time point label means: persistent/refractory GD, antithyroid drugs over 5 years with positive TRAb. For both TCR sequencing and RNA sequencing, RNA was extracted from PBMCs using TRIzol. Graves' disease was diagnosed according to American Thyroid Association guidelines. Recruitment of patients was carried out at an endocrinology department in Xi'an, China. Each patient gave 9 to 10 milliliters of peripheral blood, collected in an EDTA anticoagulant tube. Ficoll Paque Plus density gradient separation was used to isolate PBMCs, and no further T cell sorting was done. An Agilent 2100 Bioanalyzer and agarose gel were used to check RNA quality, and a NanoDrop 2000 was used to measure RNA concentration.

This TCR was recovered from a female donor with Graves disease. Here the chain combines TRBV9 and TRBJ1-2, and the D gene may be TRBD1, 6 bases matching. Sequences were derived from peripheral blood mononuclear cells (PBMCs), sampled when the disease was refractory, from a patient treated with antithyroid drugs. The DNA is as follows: TGTGCCAGCAGCCCCGCTCGAGGGGGAGACGGCTACACCTTC. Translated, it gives CASSPARGGDGYTF.